This TCR beta chain was retrieved from a study of CD8 T cells in ankylosing spondylitis. General study points: Under 10 highly homologous variants formed a TCR beta motif that appeared characteristic of ankylosing spondylitis blood. A CD8+ phenotype characterized the disease-linked clones, which were relatively rare in peripheral blood.

The V gene lost 6 bases and the J gene lost 5 bases, with 14 bases spanning the gap. Germline-derived CDR1 and CDR2 are LNHDA and SQIVND (reference sequence). The length of the CDR3 is 14 residues. Construction of TCR beta libraries was performed using quantitative 5'-RACE with molecular barcodes. TCRdb reprocessed the 5' RACE reads with MiXCR, giving one entry per CDR3 protein. The sample has under 450,000 distinct CDR3 sequences, 17% seen once. Worth noting for this clonotype: No antigen is known for it.

V and J are TRBV19 and TRBJ1-5, with D maybe TRBD1 (5 bases). The sample was blood, either unsorted or a sorted T cell fraction (not recorded which). The clonotype was recovered from a male donor with ankylosing spondylitis. The CDR3 reads CASRYGTEHQPQHF. The CDR3 DNA sequence: TGTGCCAGTAGATATGGGACGGAACATCAGCCCCAGCATTTT.